Sequencing of this TCR beta chain was carried out in a study of blood T cell repertoires in COVID-19. Background on the study: Samples representing acute and convalescent COVID-19 were sourced from the United States, Italy and Spain.

Original handling: Reference gene primer amplification in the assay estimated nucleated cell counts. Produced via immunoSEQ multiplex PCR; TCRdb's table is partial and in-frame only. That table supplies the V and J calls and clone size; D and trimming were determined from the DNA. The data hold around 380,000 clones, with more than 70% observed a single time. Symptom resolution, clearance, or two negative PCRs marked the recovered donors of Cohort 3. Trimming shortened V by 5 bases and J by 0 bases, and 11 bases separated the two germline ends. CDR3 size: 15 residues. CDR1 is SEHNR and CDR2 is FQNEAQ in the germline V gene (reference sequence).

The source is a man aged 25-40 years who had recovered from COVID-19. The sample comprised PBMCs or T cells enriched from blood (not recorded which). The J gene is TRBJ1-3, the V gene TRBV7-9; weak D call: TRBD1 (6 bases). The CDR3 spells CASSPETGSGNTIYF. CDR3 bases: TGTGCCAGCAGCCCCGAGACAGGCTCTGGAAACACCATATATTTT.